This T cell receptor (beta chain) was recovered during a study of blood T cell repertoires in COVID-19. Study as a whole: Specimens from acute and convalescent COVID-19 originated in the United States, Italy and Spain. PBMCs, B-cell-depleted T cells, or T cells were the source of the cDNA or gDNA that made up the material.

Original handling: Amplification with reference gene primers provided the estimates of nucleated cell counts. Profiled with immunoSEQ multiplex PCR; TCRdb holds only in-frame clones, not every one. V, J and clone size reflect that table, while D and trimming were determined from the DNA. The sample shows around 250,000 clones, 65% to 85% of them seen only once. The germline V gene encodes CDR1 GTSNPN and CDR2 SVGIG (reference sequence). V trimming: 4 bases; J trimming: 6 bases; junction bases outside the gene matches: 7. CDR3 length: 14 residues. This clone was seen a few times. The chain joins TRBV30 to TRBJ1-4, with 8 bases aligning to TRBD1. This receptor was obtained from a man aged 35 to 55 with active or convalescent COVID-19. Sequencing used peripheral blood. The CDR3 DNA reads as TGTGCCTGGACGCGGGGGACAGGATATGAAAAACTGTTTTTT. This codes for CAWTRGTGYEKLFF.